This T cell receptor (beta chain) stems from a study of blood T cell repertoires in COVID-19. Libraries were prepared by immunoSEQ multiplex PCR; TCRdb keeps only in-frame clonotypes and omits some of them. The sample consists of roughly 250,000 clones, roughly 86% of them appearing once. V was pared by 2 bases and J by 0 bases, with 12 bases between. The CDR3 is made up of 16 amino acids. The germline V gene has CDR1 SGHDT and CDR2 YYEEEE. What was sequenced was peripheral blood. V usage is TRBV5-6 and J usage is TRBJ1-5, with D possibly matching TRBD1 (6 bases). The source of this sequence is a woman between 50 and 59 years old with acute or convalescent COVID-19. The CDR3 DNA reads as TGTGCCAGCAGCTTAACAGGGTATTATAGCAATCAGCCCCAGCATTTT. This gives the protein CASSLTGYYSNQPQHF.